This T cell receptor (beta chain) was documented in a study of blood T cell repertoires in COVID-19. The V end was cut by 6 bases, the J end by 8 bases, with 11 bases between. The CDR3 is made up of 13 amino acids. The germline V gene has CDR1 MNHEY and CDR2 SVGAGI. Enrolled through a virtual design, the participants were between roughly 18 and 90 years of age and came from approximately 25 US areas. Clones were sequenced by immunoSEQ multiplex PCR, and TCRdb holds only the in-frame ones, with some missing. The sample has around 250,000 clones; approximately 84% are singletons. Input material: PBMCs or T cells enriched from blood (not recorded which). The chain has TRBV6-5 and TRBJ1-6; a weak D match, TRBD1 (6 bases). This TCR was sampled from a man aged 18 to 29 who had recovered from COVID-19. The CDR3 DNA reads as TGTGCCAGCAGGGGGGACAAGTATTCACCCCTCCACTTT. Protein product: CASRGDKYSPLHF.